Shown below are 10 T cell receptor beta chains from a single sample sequenced in a study of T cell responses to AZD1222 COVID-19 vaccine. The data were produced by immunoSEQ multiplex PCR, yet TCRdb's version contains in-frame clones alone and is incomplete. The data show approximately 96,000 clones, 85% to 95% seen once. Material: peripheral blood, obtained 28 days after the second AZD1222 dose. These receptors all stem from an adult who received the AZD1222 COVID-19 vaccine.

The V gene is TRBV7-9, the J gene TRBJ1-5; possibly TRBD1 for D (6 bases). V was clipped by 8 bases and J by 6 bases, with 14 bases between them. Germline V gene sequence: CDR1 SEHNR, CDR2 FQNEAQ (reference sequence). The CDR3 contains 13 residues. CDR3 in amino acids: CASEELGAQPQHF. DNA for the CDR3: TGTGCCAGCGAGGAGTTGGGGGCTCAGCCCCAGCATTTT.

The chain couples TRBV28 to TRBJ1-2; a possible D gene is TRBD1 (6 bases). This CDR3 has 13 residues. V dropped 4 bases and J dropped 5 bases, with 11 bases sitting between them. Germline V gene data show CDR1 as MDHEN and CDR2 as SYDVKM. The CDR3 DNA reads as TGTGCCAGCAGTTCCCTGACAGGTTATGGCTACACCTTC. This sequence encodes CASSSLTGYGYTF.

This clone was seen a single time. The chain has TRBV28 and TRBJ1-2; no clear D. Germline V gene data show CDR1 as MDHEN and CDR2 as SYDVKM. The CDR3 runs 12 residues. Deletions cut 6 bases from V and 5 bases from J, with 10 bases between. CDR3 in amino acids: CASSLGGYGYTF. CDR3 in DNA: TGTGCCAGCAGCTTGGGCGGTTATGGCTACACCTTC.

The rearrangement links TRBV30 to TRBJ2-1; D gene unclear. V lost 2 bases, J lost 7 bases, and 15 bases lay in between. CDR1 and CDR2 from the germline V gene are GTSNPN and SVGIG (reference sequence). The CDR3 is 14 amino acids. The CDR3 DNA follows: TGTGCCTGGAGTTGGGAAGTAACGTTGAATGAGCAGTTCTTC. Amino acids: CAWSWEVTLNEQFF.

This chain joins TRBV5-5 and TRBJ1-3, with D possibly matching TRBD1 (6 bases). Germline CDR1 SGHKS, CDR2 YYEKEE (reference sequence). The CDR3 has 15 amino acids. The V end lost 0 bases, the J end lost 0 bases, and 7 bases lay between the germline ends. CDR3 sequence reads: CASSLGDNSGNTIYF. CDR3 bases: TGTGCCAGCAGCTTGGGGGACAACTCTGGAAACACCATATATTTT.

The V gene is TRBV5-1, the J gene TRBJ1-1; 8 nucleotides line up with TRBD1. Trimming removed 3 bases from V and 4 bases from J; junction bases left unmatched: 8. The CDR3 is made up of 15 amino acids. Germline CDR1 SGHRS, CDR2 YFSETQ. CDR3 amino acids: CASSSLQGVGTEAFF. In DNA, the CDR3 is TGCGCCAGCAGCTCATTACAGGGGGTGGGCACTGAAGCTTTCTTT. The whole variable domain, filled in from reference TRBV5-1 and TRBJ1-1, reads KAGVTQTPRYLIKTRGQQVTLSCSPISGHRSVSWYQQTPGQGLQFLFEYFSETQRNKGNFPGRFSGRQFSNSRSEMNVSTLELGDSALYLCASSSLQGVGTEAFFGQGTRLTVV.

This clone was observed a handful of times. The rearrangement links TRBV12-3 or TRBV12-4 to TRBJ2-7; the D is unclear. Trimming pared 3 bases from V and 2 bases from J, leaving 8 bases between. The CDR3 contains 13 residues. CDR3 sequence: CASSFSRTYEQYF. The CDR3 DNA reads TGTGCCAGCAGTTTCTCGCGGACCTACGAGCAGTACTTC.

J is TRBJ2-7 and V is TRBV10-2, with D possibly matching TRBD2 (6 bases). This CDR3 is 15 amino acids long. Trimming took 1 base from V and 2 from J, leaving 12 bases between them. From germline, CDR1 is WSHSY and CDR2 SAAADI. The CDR3: CASSELEGATYEQYF. The CDR3 region has the DNA TGCGCCAGCAGTGAGTTGGAGGGAGCAACCTACGAGCAGTACTTC.

This clone has just one count. V and J are TRBV4-1 and TRBJ2-3; D might be TRBD2 (6 bases). The germline CDR1 and CDR2 sequences are MGHRA and YSYEKL. There are 15 residues in the CDR3. V lost 0 bases and J lost 2, with 9 bases in between. CDR3 residues: CASSQEGTFTDTQYF. The CDR3 bases are TGCGCCAGCAGCCAAGAGGGGACTTTCACAGATACGCAGTATTTT.

This clone has only one observation. The CDR3 bases are TGCAGCGTTGAGGGGCAATTGGATAACAATGAGCAGTTCTTC. Translating it yields CSVEGQLDNNEQFF. The chain combines TRBV29-1 with TRBJ2-1; D perhaps matches TRBD1 (5 bases). V lost 3 bases to trimming and J lost 5 bases, with 14 bases between them. There are 14 residues in the CDR3. CDR1 and CDR2 from the germline V gene are SQVTM and ANQGSEA.